This T cell receptor (beta chain) stems from a study of beta chain features in type 1 diabetes. Central memory, naive, regulatory and stem cell-like memory CD4+ cells were sorted by CD45RO/CCR7/CD25/CD127/CD95/CD27. The isolated RNA, all of it, was reverse transcribed, so expressed TCRB transcripts were what got sequenced. Method: immunoSEQ multiplex PCR; TCRdb's copy keeps in-frame clones and lacks some. The sample contains roughly 40,000 clones, roughly 50% of which appear only once. CDR1 is SGHRS and CDR2 is YFSETQ in the germline V gene. CDR3 length: 13 residues. After removal of 4 bases from V and 5 bases from J, the junction contained 5 bases not matched to a gene.

The material sequenced was central memory CD4+ T cells from blood. The TCR sequence derives from a woman aged 18-30 years in good health. The V and J genes are TRBV5-1 and TRBJ2-5; 7 bases match TRBD1. The CDR3 DNA reads TGCGCCAGCAGCACGGGACAGTGGGAGACCCAGTACTTC. It is translated as CASSTGQWETQYF.